This T cell receptor (beta chain) was observed in a study of Graves' ophthalmopathy and Graves' hyperthyroidism. Study details: Stable hyperthyroidism denotes an absence of ophthalmopathy throughout 18 months of follow-up.

General study findings and limits: At just under 71% sensitivity and 72% to 75% specificity, the model predicted progression of the ophthalmopathy.

Investigators amplified TCR beta CDR3 regions from RNA transcripts. First-round RT-PCR relied on HTBI primers, and a second-round multiplex PCR came next. TCRdb recomputed calls from the multiplex PCR reads with MiXCR, one row per CDR3 protein. Of about 590,000 distinct CDR3 sequences in the sample, less than 40% were seen once. V shed 3 bases and J shed 5 bases, with 15 bases lying between them. This CDR3 region has 15 residues. The germline gives CDR1 LNHNV, CDR2 YYDKDF (reference sequence). Comments on this clonotype: What it recognizes is unknown. A single base separates this from a much larger clone, so it may be a read error.

Sequencing input: peripheral blood or thyroid tissue (not recorded which). This TCR was recovered from an adult man with Graves' hyperthyroidism. V and J are TRBV15 and TRBJ2-3, with D perhaps TRBD2 (5 bases). CDR3 nucleotide sequence: TGTGCCACCAGCAGCAAAGGAGGTTACATAGATACGCAGTATTTT. Residues: CATSSKGGYIDTQYF.